The clone carrying this T cell receptor (beta chain) was seen just once. Its antigen remains unidentified. V lost 6 bases and J lost 7; bases outside the gene matches: 20. CDR1 is MGHDK and CDR2 is SYGVNS in the germline V gene. The CDR3 has 18 residues. This entry belongs to a study of T cell responses to AZD1222 COVID-19 vaccine. Study-wide results and limits: Spike-specific TCR breadth and depth went up after people got two AZD1222 doses. Donors were largely white British and mainly female; clonal diversity was possibly underestimated.

TCRdb's table, derived via immunoSEQ multiplex PCR, lists solely in-frame clones and lacks some. The sample carries 180,000 or so clones, over 85% recorded once. J is TRBJ1-2 and V is TRBV25-1; 10 nucleotides match TRBD1. Specimen: peripheral blood, collected on day 0 of AZD1222 vaccination. The TCR comes from an adult in good health. The CDR3 reads CASSQGRGQGSLLGGYTF. CDR3 bases: TGTGCCAGCAGCCAGGGGAGGGGACAGGGGTCCTTATTAGGTGGCTACACCTTC.